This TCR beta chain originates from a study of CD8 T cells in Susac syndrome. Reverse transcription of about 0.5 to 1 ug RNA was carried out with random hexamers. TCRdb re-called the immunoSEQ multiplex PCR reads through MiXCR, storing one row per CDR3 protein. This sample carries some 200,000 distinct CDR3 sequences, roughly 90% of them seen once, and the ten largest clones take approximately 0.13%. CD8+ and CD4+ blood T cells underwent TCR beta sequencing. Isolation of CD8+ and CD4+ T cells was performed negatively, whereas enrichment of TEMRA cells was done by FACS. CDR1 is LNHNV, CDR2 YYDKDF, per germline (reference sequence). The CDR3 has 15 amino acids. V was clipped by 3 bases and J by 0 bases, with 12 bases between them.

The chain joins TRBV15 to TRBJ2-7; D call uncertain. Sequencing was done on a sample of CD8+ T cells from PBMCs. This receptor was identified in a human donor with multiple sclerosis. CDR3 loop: CATSSRSSHSYEQYF. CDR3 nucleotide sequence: TGTGCCACCAGCAGCCGGAGTTCCCACTCCTACGAGCAGTACTTC.